This is a list of T cell receptor beta chains from one sample in a study of T cells in Graves' hyperthyroidism and ophthalmopathy. TCRdb passed the multiplex PCR reads through MiXCR, listing each CDR3 protein once. The sample has nearly 750,000 distinct CDR3 sequences; 35% are singletons. What was sequenced was blood. These receptor sequences come from a woman aged 40-49 years with Graves' hyperthyroidism. Each CDR3 is given with its conserved first and last residue. Fields, in order: V gene, D gene, clone size, J gene, CDR3 DNA, CDR3 protein. The D gene is left open where the match is weak. The size field is filled for only some rows; it gives once, few, many or a size class.

V gene: TRBV7-2
D gene: TRBD2
clone size: many
J gene: TRBJ2-7
CDR3 DNA: TGTGCCAGCAGCCTAACTAGCGGTATCTCCTACGAGCAGTACTTC
CDR3 protein: CASSLTSGISYEQYF

V gene: TRBV4-3
D gene: TRBD2
clone size: .
J gene: TRBJ2-2
CDR3 DNA: TGCGCCAGCAGCCAAGATAGGTATAGCGGGGTTGACGCCGGGGAGCTGTTTTTT
CDR3 protein: CASSQDRYSGVDAGELFF

V gene: TRBV5-5
D gene: .
clone size: .
J gene: TRBJ1-1
CDR3 DNA: TGTGCCAGCAGCCCCCTTTCTAGGCACAGGAACACTGAAGCTTTCTTT
CDR3 protein: CASSPLSRHRNTEAFF

V gene: TRBV7-9
D gene: .
clone size: many
J gene: TRBJ2-5
CDR3 DNA: TGTGCCAGCAGCTTAGCAGAGAGGGTCCAGACCCAGTACTTC
CDR3 protein: CASSLAERVQTQYF

V gene: TRBV7-9
D gene: .
clone size: .
J gene: TRBJ2-3
CDR3 DNA: TGTGCCAGCAGCTCCCACGGACTCTCCCCGGGGACAGATACGCAGTATTTT
CDR3 protein: CASSSHGLSPGTDTQYF

V gene: TRBV12-3/TRBV12-4
D gene: .
clone size: .
J gene: TRBJ1-5
CDR3 DNA: TGTGCCAGCAGTTTAGGGGCAGGGGAAGATCAGCCCCAGCATTTT
CDR3 protein: CASSLGAGEDQPQHF

V gene: TRBV25-1
D gene: .
clone size: few
J gene: TRBJ1-3
CDR3 DNA: TGTGCCAGTTTGATAAGGGGCAGCTCTGGAAACACCATATATTTT
CDR3 protein: CASLIRGSSGNTIYF

V gene: TRBV12-3/TRBV12-4
D gene: .
clone size: many
J gene: TRBJ1-5
CDR3 DNA: TGTGCCAGCAGTTGCAGGGGTTGCAATCAGCCCCAGCATTTT
CDR3 protein: CASSCRGCNQPQHF

V gene: TRBV30
D gene: .
clone size: .
J gene: TRBJ2-5
CDR3 DNA: TGTGCCTGGAGTGTAGTGCGTGAGACCCAGTACTTC
CDR3 protein: CAWSVVRETQYF

V gene: TRBV10-1
D gene: TRBD1
clone size: .
J gene: TRBJ1-2
CDR3 DNA: TGTGCCATCAGTGGGGACAGGGCCAACTATGGCTACACCTTC
CDR3 protein: CAISGDRANYGYTF

V gene: TRBV12-5
D gene: TRBD1
clone size: .
J gene: TRBJ1-4
CDR3 DNA: TGTGCTAGTGCCCATGACAGGGAAGGTGAAAAACTGTTTTTT
CDR3 protein: CASAHDREGEKLFF

V gene: TRBV10-3
D gene: TRBD1
clone size: many
J gene: TRBJ1-4
CDR3 DNA: TGTGCCTCCGGGACAGCAACTAATGAAAAACTGTTTTTT
CDR3 protein: CASGTATNEKLFF

V gene: TRBV20-1
D gene: .
clone size: many
J gene: TRBJ2-7
CDR3 DNA: TGCAGTGCTCCCGTCATGTCCTACGAGCAGTACTTC
CDR3 protein: CSAPVMSYEQYF

V gene: TRBV7-3
D gene: TRBD1
clone size: .
J gene: TRBJ1-6
CDR3 DNA: TGTGCCAGCAGCTTCAGCGGGACAGGGTCTTCACCCCTCCACTTT
CDR3 protein: CASSFSGTGSSPLHF

V gene: TRBV19
D gene: .
clone size: few
J gene: TRBJ1-6
CDR3 DNA: TGTGCCAGTAGTATAGAACCCCAGAGCAGCTCCTATAATTCACCCCTCCACTTT
CDR3 protein: CASSIEPQSSSYNSPLHF

V gene: TRBV12-3/TRBV12-4
D gene: .
clone size: .
J gene: TRBJ2-7
CDR3 DNA: TGTGCCAGCAGTTTAAGGAGGCACTACGAGCAGTACTTC
CDR3 protein: CASSLRRHYEQYF

V gene: TRBV7-9
D gene: .
clone size: few
J gene: TRBJ2-2
CDR3 DNA: TGTGCCAGCAGCCGGGACGGAGGGGGTAGCGGCGGGGAGCTGTTTTTT
CDR3 protein: CASSRDGGGSGGELFF

V gene: TRBV7-2
D gene: .
clone size: .
J gene: TRBJ2-6
CDR3 DNA: TGTGCCAGTAGTATTTCGGATTCTGGGGCCGACGTCCTGACTTTC
CDR3 protein: CASSISDSGADVLTF

V gene: TRBV6-2/TRBV6-3
D gene: .
clone size: .
J gene: TRBJ1-2
CDR3 DNA: TGTGCCAGCAGTTACCCCGGGTGGACACGGTATGGCTACACCTTC
CDR3 protein: CASSYPGWTRYGYTF

V gene: TRBV7-8
D gene: .
clone size: .
J gene: TRBJ2-7
CDR3 DNA: TGTGCCAGCAGCTCCGTCGGGGGTGGGAACGACGAGCAGTACTTC
CDR3 protein: CASSSVGGGNDEQYF

V gene: TRBV2
D gene: .
clone size: many
J gene: TRBJ1-1
CDR3 DNA: TGTGCCAGCAGCCTAAACCCGTCTCCCCGGACAAACACTGAAGCTTTCTTT
CDR3 protein: CASSLNPSPRTNTEAFF

V gene: TRBV6-5
D gene: TRBD2
clone size: .
J gene: TRBJ2-7
CDR3 DNA: TGTGCCAGCAGTTCCCAGGGGGCGATGCGGACTAGCGGTCGCTCCTACGAGCAGTACTTC
CDR3 protein: CASSSQGAMRTSGRSYEQYF

V gene: TRBV5-1
D gene: .
clone size: many
J gene: TRBJ1-1
CDR3 DNA: TGTGCCAGCAGCTTAGCGGGCGGAAACACTGAAGCTTTCTTT
CDR3 protein: CASSLAGGNTEAFF

V gene: TRBV4-1
D gene: TRBD1
clone size: .
J gene: TRBJ2-7
CDR3 DNA: TGCGCCAGCAGCCAAGATAGACAGGGAAAGGAGGAGCAGTACTTC
CDR3 protein: CASSQDRQGKEEQYF

V gene: TRBV7-2
D gene: .
clone size: .
J gene: TRBJ2-6
CDR3 DNA: TGTGCCAGCAGCCCCGCGGGTCCCTCTGGGGCCAACGTCCTGACTTTC
CDR3 protein: CASSPAGPSGANVLTF

V gene: TRBV5-1
D gene: .
clone size: many
J gene: TRBJ2-7
CDR3 DNA: TGCGCCAGCAGCTTGGGACAGGCTTCGTCAACCTCCTACGAGCAGTACTTC
CDR3 protein: CASSLGQASSTSYEQYF

V gene: TRBV6-2/TRBV6-3
D gene: .
clone size: few
J gene: TRBJ1-2
CDR3 DNA: TGTGCCAGCAGTATTTCGGGGGGCTATGGCTACACCTTC
CDR3 protein: CASSISGGYGYTF

V gene: TRBV19
D gene: .
clone size: .
J gene: TRBJ2-2
CDR3 DNA: TGTGCCAGTACCGACCTCGCTACGAACACCGGGGAGCTGTTTTTT
CDR3 protein: CASTDLATNTGELFF

V gene: TRBV19
D gene: .
clone size: many
J gene: TRBJ1-6
CDR3 DNA: TGTGCCAGTAAGGTGGACGGAAATAATTCACCCCTCCACTTT
CDR3 protein: CASKVDGNNSPLHF

V gene: TRBV7-8
D gene: .
clone size: many
J gene: TRBJ1-5
CDR3 DNA: TGTGCCAGCAGCGCCCCAGGGAATCAGCCCCAGCATTTT
CDR3 protein: CASSAPGNQPQHF

V gene: TRBV6-5
D gene: .
clone size: .
J gene: TRBJ1-2
CDR3 DNA: TGTGCCAGCAGTTACGAGGGGAGTCGTGGCTACACCTTC
CDR3 protein: CASSYEGSRGYTF

V gene: TRBV14
D gene: .
clone size: .
J gene: TRBJ1-1
CDR3 DNA: TGTGCCAGCACCCAAGTATGGGGGTTCCAGGGCACTGAAGCTTTCTTT
CDR3 protein: CASTQVWGFQGTEAFF

V gene: TRBV7-9
D gene: .
clone size: .
J gene: TRBJ2-6
CDR3 DNA: TGTGCCAGCAGCTTTCCGCACGGAGGGCCTGGGGCCAACGTCCTGACTTTC
CDR3 protein: CASSFPHGGPGANVLTF

V gene: TRBV7-8
D gene: TRBD1
clone size: many
J gene: TRBJ1-2
CDR3 DNA: TGTGCCAGCAGCTTCGGGGACAGAAGCTATGGCTACACCTTC
CDR3 protein: CASSFGDRSYGYTF

V gene: TRBV6-5
D gene: .
clone size: .
J gene: TRBJ2-7
CDR3 DNA: TGTGCCAGCAGTTCTACTAGTAATCGCTACGAGCAGTACTTC
CDR3 protein: CASSSTSNRYEQYF

V gene: TRBV29-1
D gene: .
clone size: many
J gene: TRBJ1-5
CDR3 DNA: TGCAGCGTTGAAGGTCGGACAGTGCCAAGCAATCAGCCCCAGCATTTT
CDR3 protein: CSVEGRTVPSNQPQHF